The rows below give T cell receptor beta chains drawn from one sample of a study of blood T cell repertoires in COVID-19. The assay was immunoSEQ multiplex PCR, and TCRdb's table has in-frame clones only and misses some. The sample has roughly 160,000 clones; roughly 80% are singletons. Source material: PBMCs or T cells enriched from blood (not recorded which). The origin of the receptors is a man aged 50 to 59 who had recovered from COVID-19. Both conserved end residues are part of each CDR3. A D gene is named only where the DNA matches it firmly. Clone size, where shown, is once, few, many, or a class for clones that have expanded.

cdr3_aa: CASSLWGSGGTDTQYF; cdr3_nt: TGTGCCAGCAGCCTTTGGGGCAGCGGGGGCACAGATACGCAGTATTTT; d_call: TRBD2; v_call: TRBV4-2; clone_size: NA; j_call: TRBJ2-3; cdr3_length: 16
cdr3_aa: CSVVSGTGIYEQYF; cdr3_nt: TGCAGCGTAGTTTCCGGGACAGGGATCTACGAGCAGTACTTC; d_call: TRBD1; v_call: TRBV29-1; clone_size: NA; j_call: TRBJ2-7; cdr3_length: 14
cdr3_aa: CASSPNQQVLTF; cdr3_nt: TGTGCCAGCAGCCCTAACCAACAGGTCCTGACTTTC; d_call: NA; v_call: TRBV7-3; clone_size: NA; j_call: TRBJ2-6; cdr3_length: 12
cdr3_aa: CASSSGTGEATNEKLFF; cdr3_nt: TGTGCCAGCAGCTCGGGGACAGGGGAAGCAACTAATGAAAAACTGTTTTTT; d_call: TRBD1; v_call: TRBV5-4; clone_size: NA; j_call: TRBJ1-4; cdr3_length: 17
cdr3_aa: CASSEDTFGAYEQYF; cdr3_nt: TGTGCCAGCAGCGAGGACACCTTCGGAGCCTACGAGCAGTACTTC; d_call: NA; v_call: TRBV11-2; clone_size: NA; j_call: TRBJ2-7; cdr3_length: 15
cdr3_aa: CASSLTAGEQFF; cdr3_nt: TGTGCCAGCAGCTTAACTGCGGGTGAGCAGTTCTTC; d_call: NA; v_call: TRBV13; clone_size: NA; j_call: TRBJ2-1; cdr3_length: 12
cdr3_aa: CASRQVGGSEYF; cdr3_nt: TGTGCCAGCCGACAAGTAGGGGGCTCGGAGTACTTC; d_call: TRBD1; v_call: TRBV6-5; clone_size: NA; j_call: TRBJ2-7; cdr3_length: 12
cdr3_aa: CASSPGQGSKNIQYF; cdr3_nt: TGCGCCAGCAGCCCCGGACAGGGATCCAAAAACATTCAGTACTTC; d_call: TRBD1; v_call: TRBV4-1; clone_size: NA; j_call: TRBJ2-4; cdr3_length: 15
cdr3_aa: CASSSTDRRVQYF; cdr3_nt: TGTGCCAGCAGCTCCACGGACAGGAGGGTGCAGTATTTT; d_call: NA; v_call: TRBV7-2; clone_size: NA; j_call: TRBJ2-3; cdr3_length: 13
cdr3_aa: CASSSPVTSPTILYGYTF; cdr3_nt: TGTGCCAGCAGCTCCCCAGTGACATCCCCAACCATCCTCTATGGCTACACCTTC; d_call: NA; v_call: TRBV7-9; clone_size: NA; j_call: TRBJ1-2; cdr3_length: 18
cdr3_aa: CASSLYGFGGTDTQYF; cdr3_nt: TGTGCCAGCAGCTTATATGGTTTTGGGGGGACGGATACGCAGTATTTT; d_call: NA; v_call: TRBV7-8; clone_size: NA; j_call: TRBJ2-3; cdr3_length: 16
cdr3_aa: CASSLTTGVRFTEAFF; cdr3_nt: TGCGCCAGCAGCCTTACGACAGGGGTTAGGTTCACTGAAGCTTTCTTT; d_call: TRBD1; v_call: TRBV4-1; clone_size: NA; j_call: TRBJ1-1; cdr3_length: 16
cdr3_aa: CASSSRLAANTGELFF; cdr3_nt: TGCGCCAGCAGCTCACGACTAGCGGCGAACACCGGGGAGCTGTTTTTT; d_call: TRBD2; v_call: TRBV5-1; clone_size: NA; j_call: TRBJ2-2; cdr3_length: 16
cdr3_aa: CASSQALAGATNTGELFF; cdr3_nt: TGTGCCAGCTCGCAGGCACTAGCGGGGGCCACGAACACCGGGGAGCTGTTTTTT; d_call: TRBD2; v_call: TRBV18; clone_size: NA; j_call: TRBJ2-2; cdr3_length: 18
cdr3_aa: CASSPRTSGGPNAYEQYF; cdr3_nt: TGTGCCAGCAGCCCCAGGACTAGCGGGGGGCCTAACGCCTACGAGCAGTACTTC; d_call: TRBD2; v_call: TRBV11-2; clone_size: once; j_call: TRBJ2-7; cdr3_length: 18
cdr3_aa: CASSVQGADGEQFF; cdr3_nt: TGTGCCAGCAGCGTACAGGGGGCGGACGGTGAGCAGTTCTTC; d_call: TRBD1; v_call: TRBV9; clone_size: NA; j_call: TRBJ2-1; cdr3_length: 14
cdr3_aa: CASSEGGGPSYEQYF; cdr3_nt: TGTGCCAGCAGTGAGGGAGGGGGGCCCTCCTACGAGCAGTACTTC; d_call: NA; v_call: TRBV2; clone_size: NA; j_call: TRBJ2-7; cdr3_length: 15
cdr3_aa: CASSQGQGAGNTIYF; cdr3_nt: TGTGCCAGCAGCCAGGGACAGGGAGCTGGAAACACCATATATTTT; d_call: TRBD1; v_call: TRBV7-2; clone_size: NA; j_call: TRBJ1-3; cdr3_length: 15
cdr3_aa: CASRALKQGGYGYTF; cdr3_nt: TGTGCCAGCAGGGCCCTTAAACAGGGGGGCTATGGCTACACCTTC; d_call: TRBD1; v_call: TRBV27; clone_size: NA; j_call: TRBJ1-2; cdr3_length: 15
cdr3_aa: CASSLVGASGNTGELFF; cdr3_nt: TGTGCCAGCAGCTTAGTGGGTGCTAGCGGAAACACCGGGGAGCTGTTTTTT; d_call: TRBD2; v_call: TRBV7-2; clone_size: NA; j_call: TRBJ2-2; cdr3_length: 17
cdr3_aa: CASSLDGGAYSYEQYF; cdr3_nt: TGCGCCAGCAGCTTGGATGGGGGGGCCTACTCCTACGAGCAGTACTTC; d_call: NA; v_call: TRBV5-1; clone_size: NA; j_call: TRBJ2-7; cdr3_length: 16
cdr3_aa: CASSQEPRGYTF; cdr3_nt: TGCGCCAGCAGCCAAGAGCCTCGGGGCTACACCTTC; d_call: NA; v_call: TRBV4-1; clone_size: NA; j_call: TRBJ1-2; cdr3_length: 12